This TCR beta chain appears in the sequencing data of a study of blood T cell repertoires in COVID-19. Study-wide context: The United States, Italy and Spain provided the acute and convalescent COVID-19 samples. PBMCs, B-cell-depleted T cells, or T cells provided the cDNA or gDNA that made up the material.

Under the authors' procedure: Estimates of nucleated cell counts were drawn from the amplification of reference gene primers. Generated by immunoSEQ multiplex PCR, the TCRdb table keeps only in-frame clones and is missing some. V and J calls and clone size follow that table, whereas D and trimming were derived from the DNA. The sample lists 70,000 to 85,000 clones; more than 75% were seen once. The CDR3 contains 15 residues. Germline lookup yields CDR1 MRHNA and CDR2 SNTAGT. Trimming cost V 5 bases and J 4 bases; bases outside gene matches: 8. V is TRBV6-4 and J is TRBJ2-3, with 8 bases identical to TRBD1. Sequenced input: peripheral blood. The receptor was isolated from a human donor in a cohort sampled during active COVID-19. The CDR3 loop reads CASSTGAGGADTQYF. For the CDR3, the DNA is TGTGCCAGCAGTACAGGCGCAGGGGGCGCAGATACGCAGTATTTT.